This T cell receptor beta chain came from a study of PD-1 blockade in classical Hodgkin lymphoma. The data were produced by immunoSEQ multiplex PCR, yet TCRdb's version contains in-frame clones alone and is incomplete. The table includes approximately 21,000 clones, around nine tenths detected once. Time point given: newly diagnosed, previously untreated cHL patient sample. The investigators isolated CD8+ T cells from thawed PBMCs using magnetic negative selection. Comparators were PBMCs taken from newly diagnosed, untreated classical Hodgkin lymphoma. Sequenced material: CD8+ T cells from blood. This clonotype originated in a human donor with classical Hodgkin lymphoma.

The CDR3: CASSPGQGFWYGYTF. Written as DNA, the CDR3 is TGTGCCAGCAGCCCCGGACAGGGGTTTTGGTATGGCTACACCTTC. This chain links TRBV5-6 with TRBJ1-2, with 9 bases aligning to TRBD1. V lost 4 bases and J lost 5; bases outside the gene matches: 9. CDR1 is SGHDT, CDR2 YYEEEE, per germline. The CDR3 runs 15 residues.